This T cell receptor beta chain was profiled in a study of cytomegalovirus exposure and HLA in healthy donors. This CDR3 has 16 amino acids. V was clipped by 3 bases and J by 3 bases; unmatched bases: 10. From germline, CDR1 is SGHNT and CDR2 YYREEE (reference sequence). Vbeta (60) and Jbeta (13) primers were used in the PCR. Only in-frame clones appear in the TCRdb table, and some are missing; sequencing was by immunoSEQ multiplex PCR. The data hold about 140,000 clones, with about 82% observed a single time. The specimen sequenced was PBMCs. The receptor's source is a male donor in good health and CMV-seronegative. The chain recombines TRBV5-4 with TRBJ2-3, with 7 bases aligning to TRBD1. Here the CDR3 reads CASSWGEGAITDTQYF. CDR3 coding DNA: TGTGCCAGCAGCTGGGGTGAGGGGGCGATAACAGATACGCAGTATTTT.